The 8 T cell receptor beta chains below come from one sample, sequenced in a study of shared clonotypes between healthy human individuals. Profiling relied on immunoSEQ multiplex PCR, and the TCRdb table lists in-frame clones only, not all of them. The sample gives around 1.9 million clones, around 93% of which show up once; approximately 1.7% is in the top ten. The naive CD8 subset, CD45RO-negative cells positively selected for CCR7, excluded terminally differentiated effector memory CD45RA+ cells. Sequencing input: naive CD8+ T cells from PBMCs. The receptors here all came from a man between 18 and 35 years old in good health. Some clones in this sample may be carry-over from other donors' samples.

This CDR3 reads CASSSVGVGTDTQYF. The CDR3 DNA reads TGTGCCAGTAGTTCGGTAGGGGTTGGCACAGATACGCAGTATTTT. V usage is TRBV19 and J usage is TRBJ2-3; weak D call: TRBD1 (5 bases). Trimming left V 5 bases short and J 1 base short, with 13 bases between. The V gene's germline CDR1 is LNHDA and CDR2 SQIVND (reference sequence). The CDR3 is 15 amino acids.

With regard to this clone: The sample has other DNA sequences that encode this CDR3 too. The DNA of the CDR3 is TGTGCCAGCAGTTTACAGGGGGGGTCCTACGAGCAGTACTTC. Translation: CASSLQGGSYEQYF. This sequence joins TRBV28 and TRBJ2-7; D is possibly TRBD1 or TRBD2 (7 bases each). The V end was cut by 2 bases, the J end by 1 base, with 9 bases between. The CDR3 is made up of 14 amino acids. Germline CDR1 is MDHEN and CDR2 is SYDVKM.

This clone was recorded only once. This chain uses TRBV7-3 with TRBJ2-3; D is perhaps TRBD1 (6 bases). Germline lookup yields CDR1 SGHTA and CDR2 FQGTGA. This CDR3 comprises 14 residues. The V and J ends lost 3 bases and 4 bases respectively, with 11 bases between them. CDR3 loop: CASSLTGSADTQYF. CDR3 coding DNA: TGTGCCAGCAGCTTGACAGGCTCGGCAGATACGCAGTATTTT.

The chain combines TRBV2 with TRBJ2-6; TRBD2 agrees at 13 bases. Germline CDR1 SNHLY, CDR2 FYNNEI. The CDR3 has 20 residues. The J segment lost 1 base and the V segment lost 5 bases, leaving 11 bases of the junction unmatched. In DNA, the CDR3 is TGTGCCAGCAGTCAATTTAGGGGGACTAGCGGGAAGTCTGGGGCCAACGTCCTGACTTTC. It yields the protein CASSQFRGTSGKSGANVLTF.

The rearrangement links TRBV4-1 to TRBJ1-5, with D possibly being TRBD1 (6 bases). The length of the CDR3 is 17 residues. V was pared by 0 bases and J by 5 bases, with 17 bases between. Germline assignment: CDR1 MGHRA and CDR2 YSYEKL. CDR3 region: CASSQDEVGGGDQPQHF. CDR3 nucleotides: TGCGCCAGCAGCCAAGATGAGGTAGGGGGGGGAGATCAGCCCCAGCATTTT.

The rearrangement links TRBV13 to TRBJ1-2; D gene unclear. The CDR3 has 15 amino acids. Germline assignment: CDR1 PRHDT and CDR2 FYEKMQ (reference sequence). Trimming shortened V by 0 bases and J by 1 base, and 9 bases separated the two germline ends. The CDR3 region has the DNA TGTGCCAGCAGCTTAGGGCTGGACTATAACTATGGCTACACCTTC. This codes for CASSLGLDYNYGYTF.

This chain joins TRBV18 and TRBJ2-1; no clear D. V was trimmed by 6 bases and J by 9 bases, leaving 9 bases between them. The CDR3 extends over 11 amino acids. Per germline, CDR1 KGHSH and CDR2 LQKENI. CDR3 DNA sequence: TGTGCCAGCTCCCCCCCCGGTGAGCAGTTCTTC. Residues: CASSPPGEQFF.

The genes are TRBV28 and TRBJ2-7; D unresolved. Germline loops: CDR1 MDHEN, CDR2 SYDVKM. The CDR3 is 13 amino acids. The V gene lost 3 bases and the J gene lost 3 bases, with 9 bases spanning the gap. As DNA, the CDR3 is TGTGCCAGCAGTTTTGAAGAGGACTACGAGCAGTACTTC. Translation: CASSFEEDYEQYF.